The TCR beta chain under discussion was sequenced for a study of neurological immune-mediated disorders. TCRdb re-called the 5' RACE reads with MiXCR, one entry per CDR3 protein. The table has 36,000 or so distinct CDR3 sequences, about a tenth seen once. PBMCs stored at -80 C, numbering 2 million, were the origin of the unsorted libraries. This CDR3 has 16 residues. The V gene lost 4 bases and the J gene lost 0 bases, with 17 bases spanning the gap. The V gene's germline CDR1 is DFQATT and CDR2 SNEGSKA (reference sequence). Sequenced: PBMCs. The chain couples TRBV20-1 to TRBJ2-3, with D unclear. This TCR was sampled from a woman aged 30 to 39 with HTLV-1-associated myelopathy (HAM/TSP). CDR3 sequence: CSAIQLGLPSTDTQYF. The DNA of the CDR3 is TGCAGTGCTATACAACTGGGGTTACCTAGCACAGATACGCAGTATTTT.